This TCR beta chain was sequenced during a study of radiotherapy plus CTLA-4 blockade in lung cancer. Of note for this clone: Its antigen remains unidentified.

Findings and limits, study-wide: Together with interferon-beta, which increased in serum after radiation, early dynamic changes in blood T cell clones were reportedly the best predictors of response.

Clones were sequenced by immunoSEQ multiplex PCR, and TCRdb holds only the in-frame ones, with some missing. The profile shows over 75,000 clones, 75% to 90% of them singletons. Here the sequenced sample was peripheral blood, taken from a patient treated with radiotherapy plus ipilimumab. The source of this sequence is a human donor with non-small cell lung cancer who had stable disease on radiotherapy plus ipilimumab.

The CDR3 DNA follows: TGTGCCACCGGAGACAGATCCAATTCACCCCTCCACTTT. Protein sequence: CATGDRSNSPLHF. The chain links TRBV19 to TRBJ1-6; the D gene is possibly TRBD1 (5 bases). The CDR3 has 13 amino acids. V lost 10 bases and J lost 7, with 14 bases in between. The germline gives CDR1 LNHDA, CDR2 SQIVND (reference sequence).